This paragraph reports one T cell receptor (beta chain). Its antigen remains unknown. TCRdb reprocessed the 5' RACE reads, with one entry per CDR3 protein and no DNA. This sample's table has hundreds of thousands of distinct CDR3 sequences. These data come from a study of monozygotic twins with inflammatory bowel disease. General observations from the study: In these data, no single strong IBD-associated signal or clonotype received support. Perhaps reflecting limited power, concordant and discordant twins did not differ in repertoire similarity.

The source of this sequence is a human donor with ulcerative colitis or Crohn's disease, or a healthy co-twin of an affected twin (not recorded which). Sequencing used blood.

The CDR3 loop reads CASSTQTTKQFF. J is TRBJ2-1 and V is TRBV9. This CDR3 is 12 amino acids long. Looked up from germline, CDR1 is SGDLS and CDR2 is YYNGEE.